This TCR beta chain was sequenced during a study of control samples from healthy donors and cancer patients. V dropped 3 bases and J dropped 10 bases, with 11 bases sitting between them. The CDR3 consists of 13 residues. In germline, CDR1 is SGDLS, CDR2 YYNGEE. Sequencing was performed with immunoSEQ multiplex PCR; in TCRdb, only in-frame clones are kept and a portion is missing. The sample yields 390,000 or so clones, approximately 90% seen once. The V and J genes are TRBV9 and TRBJ1-6; D is unresolved. The clonotype originates from a man aged 40-55 years with head and neck cancer. Sequencing input: PBMCs. CDR3 DNA sequence: TGTGCCAGCAGCGGGGAGTTAGGGTCACCCCTCCACTTT. Translation: CASSGELGSPLHF.